This passage covers 28 T cell receptor beta chains from one sample sequenced in a study of response to subunit inactivated influenza vaccine. TCRdb analysed the RT-PCR reads with MiXCR anew, one entry per CDR3 protein. The sample has more than 550,000 distinct CDR3 sequences, about 10% seen once. These same records also appear under a second study, on T cells expressing NK-cell markers. That investigation notes: The cDNA for TCR beta came from 5'RACE template switching with UMIs.

This specimen was PBMCs from blood, taken on the day of vaccination. Receptors were obtained from a man over 45 who received an inactivated influenza vaccine.

This clonotype showed up many times. This chain connects TRBV20-1 to TRBJ1-5; maybe TRBD1 (5 bases). The CDR3 loop spans 14 amino acids. Per germline, CDR1 DFQATT and CDR2 SNEGSKA (reference sequence). V dropped 5 bases and J dropped 7 bases, with 18 bases sitting between them. CDR3 sequence (DNA): TGCAGTGCTTTTACTCCAGGGATCCGACAGCCCCAGCATTTT. Residues: CSAFTPGIRQPQHF.

This clonotype was recorded a few times. The chain recombines TRBV29-1 with TRBJ2-7; D may be TRBD1 or TRBD2 (5 bases each). Trimming cost V 6 bases and J 0 bases, with 18 bases left between them. Per germline, CDR1 SQVTM and CDR2 ANQGSEA. The CDR3 contains 15 residues. The CDR3 protein is CSVPGPKESSYEQYF. CDR3 in DNA: TGCAGCGTCCCGGGACCCAAGGAGAGCTCCTACGAGCAGTACTTC.

V usage is TRBV6-2 or TRBV6-3 and J usage is TRBJ2-7; 10 bases map to TRBD1. The CDR3 contains 14 residues. J was trimmed by 1 base and V by 8 bases; bases with no gene match: 5. Germline lookup yields CDR1 MNHEY and CDR2 SVGEGT. The CDR3 region has the DNA TGTGCCAGCGGCCGGGACAGGGGTTCCTACGAGCAGTACTTC. This encodes CASGRDRGSYEQYF.

This clonotype has only a few counts. The chain has TRBV7-9 and TRBJ1-1, with D perhaps matching TRBD1 (6 bases). The V gene's germline CDR1 is SEHNR and CDR2 FQNEAQ (reference sequence). CDR3 size: 17 residues. Deletions cut 1 base from V and 4 bases from J, with 19 bases between. CDR3 in amino acids: CASSLDRSSGRGTEAFF. The CDR3 region has the DNA TGTGCCAGCAGCTTAGATAGGAGTAGTGGCAGGGGCACTGAAGCTTTCTTT.

The J gene is TRBJ2-1, the V gene TRBV20-1, with a weak D call TRBD2 (7 bases). V lost 6 bases and J lost 2, with 17 bases in between. The germline gives CDR1 DFQATT, CDR2 SNEGSKA (reference sequence). The CDR3 length is 15 residues. The chain's CDR3 is CSAPRGGGPYNEQFF. As DNA, the CDR3 is TGCAGTGCCCCGAGGGGGGGGGGACCCTACAATGAGCAGTTCTTC.

The rearrangement joins TRBV5-1 to TRBJ2-1; a possible D gene is TRBD2 (6 bases). The CDR3 consists of 17 residues. CDR1 SGHRS and CDR2 YFSETQ come from the germline V gene. V lost 0 bases, J lost 0 bases, and 13 bases lay in between. The CDR3 nucleotides are TGCGCCAGCAGCTTGGTGGCGGGGAAGAGCTCCTACAATGAGCAGTTCTTC. This encodes CASSLVAGKSSYNEQFF.

This clonotype was detected only a few times. The rearrangement links TRBV2 to TRBJ1-2, with no clear D. Germline V gives CDR1 SNHLY, CDR2 FYNNEI. This CDR3 region has 14 residues. Trimming removed 6 bases at V and 7 bases at J, with 18 bases between. The DNA for the CDR3 is TGTGCCAGCAGCCCGTACGGGGAAACGGGTGGCTACACCTTC. As protein: CASSPYGETGGYTF.

The rearrangement joins TRBV9 to TRBJ2-3; 10 bases align to TRBD2. Germline assignment: CDR1 SGDLS and CDR2 YYNGEE. V trimming: 2 bases; J trimming: 3 bases; junction bases outside the gene matches: 6. The CDR3 sequence is 16 residues long. CDR3 coding DNA: TGTGCCAGCAGCGTTAGCGGGAGGTGGTTGACAGATACGCAGTATTTT. Encoded protein: CASSVSGRWLTDTQYF.

The chain links TRBV20-1 to TRBJ1-6, with D unresolved. This CDR3 comprises 14 residues. CDR1 and CDR2 (germline): DFQATT, SNEGSKA (reference sequence). Trimming removed 4 bases from V and 3 bases from J, with 10 bases in between. CDR3 bases: TGCAGTGCTATACTACCAGTCTATAATTCACCCCTCCACTTT. Encoded protein: CSAILPVYNSPLHF.

This clonotype was seen only a few times. The chain employs TRBV2 and TRBJ2-1; 7 bases agree with TRBD2. Germline V gene sequence: CDR1 SNHLY, CDR2 FYNNEI. V lost 8 bases and J lost 8; bases outside the gene matches: 6. This CDR3 has 12 amino acids. CDR3 amino acids: CASGLDGDEQFF. The CDR3 nucleotides read TGTGCCAGCGGACTAGATGGGGATGAGCAGTTCTTC. Drawing the rest from reference TRBV2 and TRBJ2-1, the complete variable domain is EPEVTQTPSHQVTQMGQEVILRCVPISNHLYFYWYRQILGQKVEFLVSFYNNEISEKSEIFDDQFSVERPDGSNFTLKIRSTKLEDSAMYFCASGLDGDEQFFGPGTRLTVL.

The CDR3 protein is CASSEFWTAPYEQYF. CDR3 bases: TGTGCCAGCAGTGAATTTTGGACAGCCCCCTACGAGCAGTACTTC. The rearrangement uses TRBV25-1 and TRBJ2-7, with D perhaps TRBD1 (6 bases). With 1 base removed from V and 2 bases from J, the gap between germline ends came to 12 bases. CDR1 and CDR2 (germline): MGHDK, SYGVNS. The CDR3 loop spans 15 amino acids.

V is TRBV9 and J is TRBJ2-5; maybe TRBD2 (7 bases). CDR3 length equals 15 residues. Germline CDR1 SGDLS, CDR2 YYNGEE. With 5 bases removed from V and 5 bases from J, the gap between germline ends came to 19 bases. CDR3 in amino acids: CASSAYGGPGETQYF. In DNA, the CDR3 is TGTGCCAGCAGTGCTTACGGGGGGCCTGGGGAGACCCAGTACTTC. The complete variable domain, with remaining parts taken from reference TRBV9 and TRBJ2-5, reads DSGVTQTPKHLITATGQRVTLRCSPRSGDLSVYWYQQSLDQGLQFLIQYYNGEERAKGNILERFSAQQFPDLHSELNLSSLELGDSALYFCASSAYGGPGETQYFGPGTRLLVL.

The V call is TRBV7-9, the J call TRBJ2-7, with 7 bases that match TRBD1. V gave up 1 base and J gave up 6 bases; unmatched junction bases: 12. Germline V gene sequence: CDR1 SEHNR, CDR2 FQNEAQ (reference sequence). The CDR3 runs to 16 residues. Here the CDR3 reads CASSLDRGSQAVEQYF. The CDR3 region has the DNA TGTGCCAGCAGCTTAGACAGGGGTTCTCAGGCGGTCGAGCAGTACTTC. Together with reference TRBV7-9 and TRBJ2-7, the CDR3 gives the full variable domain: DTGVSQNPRHKITKRGQNVTFRCDPISEHNRLYWYRQTLGQGPEFLTYFQNEAQLEKSRLLSDRFSAERPKGSFSTLEIQRTEQGDSAMYLCASSLDRGSQAVEQYFGPGTRLTVT.

This clonotype appeared a few times. The V and J genes are TRBV20-1 and TRBJ2-3; 13 bases align to TRBD2. This CDR3 has 17 residues. Per germline, CDR1 DFQATT and CDR2 SNEGSKA (reference sequence). Trimming took 5 bases from V and 5 from J; bases not matched to a gene: 13. The CDR3 bases are TGCAGTGCTGGGACTAGCGGGACCGGTTTTCTTCTAGATACGCAGTATTTT. Translation gives CSAGTSGTGFLLDTQYF.

The V call is TRBV9, the J call TRBJ2-7; 10 nucleotides align to TRBD2. V lost 4 bases to trimming and J lost 2 bases; unmatched junction nucleotides: 6. CDR1 SGDLS and CDR2 YYNGEE come from the germline V gene. The CDR3 has 15 residues. CDR3 loop: CASSPGTSVAYEQYF. CDR3 bases: TGTGCCAGCAGCCCGGGGACTAGCGTCGCCTACGAGCAGTACTTC. The variable domain in full, with the rest retrieved from reference TRBV9 and TRBJ2-7, is DSGVTQTPKHLITATGQRVTLRCSPRSGDLSVYWYQQSLDQGLQFLIQYYNGEERAKGNILERFSAQQFPDLHSELNLSSLELGDSALYFCASSPGTSVAYEQYFGPGTRLTVT.

The V and J genes are TRBV4-3 and TRBJ2-7; possibly TRBD1 for D (5 bases). The length of the CDR3 is 13 residues. V lost 1 base and J lost 7, with 11 bases in between. Germline lookup yields CDR1 LGHNA and CDR2 YSLEER. CDR3 nucleotide sequence: TGCGCCAGCAGCCAAGTGGCAGGGCGGGAGCAGTACTTC. This sequence encodes CASSQVAGREQYF.

This clonotype was counted only a few times. V gene TRBV30 combines with J gene TRBJ1-2, with no clear D. V lost 0 bases and J lost 8, with 13 bases in between. Looked up from germline, CDR1 is GTSNPN and CDR2 is SVGIG (reference sequence). The CDR3 spans 13 residues. CDR3 sequence reads: CAWSVQFWQGYTF. For the CDR3, the DNA is TGTGCCTGGAGTGTACAGTTTTGGCAGGGCTACACCTTC.

The rearrangement joins TRBV5-1 to TRBJ2-3; D possibly corresponds to TRBD1 (6 bases). V was pared by 0 bases and J by 4 bases, with 21 bases between. There are 18 residues in the CDR3. Germline V gene lookup returns CDR1 SGHRS and CDR2 YFSETQ. This chain's CDR3 is CASSLEIMYGGSADTQYF. DNA of the CDR3: TGCGCCAGCAGCTTGGAAATTATGTATGGGGGCTCGGCAGATACGCAGTATTTT.

This clonotype was seen a handful of times. This sequence joins TRBV5-1 and TRBJ2-1; 10 bases match TRBD2. J was trimmed by 7 bases and V by 6 bases; bases with no gene match: 19. This CDR3 is built from 18 residues. Per the germline V gene, CDR1 is SGHRS and CDR2 is YFSETQ. The CDR3 DNA reads as TGCGCCAGCAAAAGCGGGAGGGCCATTCTAACGATGGGAAATGAGCAGTTCTTC. Protein product: CASKSGRAILTMGNEQFF.

This clonotype was found many times. This chain connects TRBV20-1 to TRBJ2-3; 9 bases align to TRBD2. The V gene end was trimmed by 6 bases and the J gene end by 7 bases; junction bases not matched to a gene: 11. This CDR3 has 14 residues. The germline CDR1 and CDR2 sequences are DFQATT and SNEGSKA (reference sequence). The CDR3 DNA reads TGCAGTGCCCCCAAAGCGGGGGGTGACAATACGCAGTATTTT. This codes for CSAPKAGGDNTQYF.

This clonotype was seen a handful of times. The chain combines TRBV11-3 with TRBJ2-1, with D unresolved. CDR3 length: 14 residues. V shed 4 bases and J shed 2 bases, with 9 bases lying between them. Germline V gene sequence: CDR1 SGHNT, CDR2 YENEEA. The chain's CDR3 is CASSSDGPYNEQFF. The CDR3 bases are TGTGCCAGCAGCTCGGACGGACCCTACAATGAGCAGTTCTTC.

The chain carries TRBV23-1 and TRBJ1-5; D is unresolved. TRBV23-1 is flagged as an ORF with uncertain function. Trimming pared 8 bases from V and 7 bases from J, leaving 21 bases between. The CDR3 runs to 15 residues. CDR3 residues: CASSGPDVEEQPQHF. The CDR3 nucleotides are TGCGCCAGCTCCGGCCCGGACGTTGAGGAACAGCCCCAGCATTTT.

The J gene is TRBJ2-7, the V gene TRBV29-1; weak D call: TRBD1 (5 bases). CDR1 SQVTM and CDR2 ANQGSEA come from the germline V gene. There are 12 residues in the CDR3. V lost 6 bases and J 0 bases, leaving 9 bases between the germline ends. The CDR3 region is CSVGQYSYEQYF. The CDR3 bases are TGCAGCGTCGGACAATACTCCTACGAGCAGTACTTC.

The J gene is TRBJ2-1, the V gene TRBV18; D is perhaps TRBD1 (6 bases). Trimming took 6 bases from V and 4 from J, leaving 16 bases between them. The germline CDR1 and CDR2 sequences are KGHSH and LQKENI. The length of the CDR3 is 15 residues. The CDR3 protein is CASSLAGAKYNEQFF. In DNA form, the CDR3 reads TGTGCCAGCTCTCTTGCAGGGGCGAAGTACAATGAGCAGTTCTTC.

The chain has TRBV18 and TRBJ1-4; D uncertain. Germline lookup yields CDR1 KGHSH and CDR2 LQKENI. This CDR3 has 12 amino acids. The ends were cut back, 3 bases at V and 8 bases at J, with 7 bases in the middle. The CDR3 is CASSPVGEKLFF. CDR3 nucleotide sequence: TGTGCCAGCTCACCGGTCGGCGAAAAACTGTTTTTT.

The chain carries TRBV30 and TRBJ1-6; 7 bases align to TRBD1. CDR3 length: 14 amino acids. Germline V gives CDR1 GTSNPN, CDR2 SVGIG (reference sequence). V dropped 1 base and J dropped 9; count of bases not matched to a gene: 6. The CDR3 bases are TGTGCCTGGAGTGATAGACAGGGAAGTTCACCCCTCCACTTT. Residues: CAWSDRQGSSPLHF.

This clonotype was counted between two and nine times. This chain connects TRBV9 to TRBJ2-5; no reliable D call. V lost 0 bases, J lost 5 bases, and 11 bases lay in between. The CDR3 runs to 14 residues. CDR1 and CDR2 (germline): SGDLS, YYNGEE. CDR3 sequence (DNA): TGTGCCAGCAGCGTAGGGGTTAGCCGGGAGACCCAGTACTTC. Translated, it gives CASSVGVSRETQYF.

The chain recombines TRBV11-2 with TRBJ2-1; possible D gene TRBD2, 5 bases. This CDR3 region has 16 residues. Germline V gene lookup returns CDR1 SGHAT and CDR2 FQNNGV. Trimming cost V 5 bases and J 6 bases, with 20 bases left between them. The CDR3 region has the DNA TGTGCCAGCAGCCTCTTACGGGGATCCTTCTTCAATGAGCAGTTCTTC. This sequence encodes CASSLLRGSFFNEQFF.